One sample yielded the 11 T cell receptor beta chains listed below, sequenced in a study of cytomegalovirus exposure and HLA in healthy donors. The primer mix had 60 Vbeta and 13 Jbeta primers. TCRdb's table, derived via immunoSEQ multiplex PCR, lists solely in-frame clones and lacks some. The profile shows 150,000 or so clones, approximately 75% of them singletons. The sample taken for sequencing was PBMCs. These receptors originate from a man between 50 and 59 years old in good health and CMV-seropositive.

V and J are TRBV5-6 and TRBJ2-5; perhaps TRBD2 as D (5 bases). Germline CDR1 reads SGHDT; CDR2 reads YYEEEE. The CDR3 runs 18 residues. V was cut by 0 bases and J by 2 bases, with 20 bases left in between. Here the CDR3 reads CASSLGASSRPIQETQYF. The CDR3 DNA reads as TGTGCCAGCAGCTTGGGCGCTAGCTCACGCCCGATTCAAGAGACCCAGTACTTC.

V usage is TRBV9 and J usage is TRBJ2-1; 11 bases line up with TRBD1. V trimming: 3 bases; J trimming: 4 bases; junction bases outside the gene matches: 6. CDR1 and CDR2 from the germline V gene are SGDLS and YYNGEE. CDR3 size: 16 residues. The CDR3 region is CASSEGTGGIYNEQFF. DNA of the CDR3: TGTGCCAGCAGCGAGGGGACAGGGGGAATTTACAATGAGCAGTTCTTC. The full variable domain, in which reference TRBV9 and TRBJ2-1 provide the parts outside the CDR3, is DSGVTQTPKHLITATGQRVTLRCSPRSGDLSVYWYQQSLDQGLQFLIQYYNGEERAKGNILERFSAQQFPDLHSELNLSSLELGDSALYFCASSEGTGGIYNEQFFGPGTRLTVL.

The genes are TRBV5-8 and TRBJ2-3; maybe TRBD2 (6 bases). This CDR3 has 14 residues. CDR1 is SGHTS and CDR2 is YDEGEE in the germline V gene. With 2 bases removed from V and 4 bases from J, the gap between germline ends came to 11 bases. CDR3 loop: CASSFGGIADTQYF. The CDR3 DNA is TGTGCCAGCAGCTTTGGGGGGATAGCAGATACGCAGTATTTT. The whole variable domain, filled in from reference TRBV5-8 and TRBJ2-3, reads EAGVTQSPTHLIKTRGQQATLRCSPISGHTSVYWYQQALGLGLQFLLWYDEGEERNRGNFPPRFSGRQFPNYSSELNVNALELEDSALYLCASSFGGIADTQYFGPGTRLTVL.

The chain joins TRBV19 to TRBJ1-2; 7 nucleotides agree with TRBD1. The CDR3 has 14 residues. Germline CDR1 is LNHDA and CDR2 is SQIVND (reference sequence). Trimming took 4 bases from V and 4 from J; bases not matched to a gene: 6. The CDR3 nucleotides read TGTGCCAGTAGTACCGAACAGGGGCCCTATGGCTACACCTTC. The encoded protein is CASSTEQGPYGYTF.

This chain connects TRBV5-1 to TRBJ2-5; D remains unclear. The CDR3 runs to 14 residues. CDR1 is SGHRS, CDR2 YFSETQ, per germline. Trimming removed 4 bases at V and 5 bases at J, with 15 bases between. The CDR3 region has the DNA TGCGCCAGCAGCCTCAACAACCCCGGGGAGACCCAGTACTTC. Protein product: CASSLNNPGETQYF.

The CDR3 is CASSQLLVSDTQYF. CDR3 DNA: TGCGCCAGCAGCCAACTACTAGTATCAGATACGCAGTATTTT. V and J are TRBV4-1 and TRBJ2-3; a weak D match, TRBD2 (5 bases). Trimming left V 2 bases short and J 4 bases short, with 10 bases between. The V gene's germline CDR1 is MGHRA and CDR2 YSYEKL. The CDR3 spans 14 residues.

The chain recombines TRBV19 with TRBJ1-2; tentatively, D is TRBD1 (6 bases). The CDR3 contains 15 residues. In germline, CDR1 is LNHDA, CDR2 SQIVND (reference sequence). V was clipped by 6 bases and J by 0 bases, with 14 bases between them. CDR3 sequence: CASSPGAGANYGYTF. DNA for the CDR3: TGTGCCAGTAGCCCAGGGGCCGGAGCTAACTATGGCTACACCTTC.

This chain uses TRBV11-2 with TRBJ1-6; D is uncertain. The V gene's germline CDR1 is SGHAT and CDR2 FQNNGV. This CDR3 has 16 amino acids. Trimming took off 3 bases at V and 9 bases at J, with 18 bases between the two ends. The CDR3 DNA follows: TGTGCCAGCAGCTTCTCGACGGGTCCGGCCGGTTCACCCCTCCACTTT. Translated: CASSFSTGPAGSPLHF. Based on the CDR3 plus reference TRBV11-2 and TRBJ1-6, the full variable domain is EAGVAQSPRYKIIEKRQSVAFWCNPISGHATLYWYQQILGQGPKLLIQFQNNGVVDDSQLPKDRFSAERLKGVDSTLKIQPAKLEDSAVYLCASSFSTGPAGSPLHFGNGTRLTVT.

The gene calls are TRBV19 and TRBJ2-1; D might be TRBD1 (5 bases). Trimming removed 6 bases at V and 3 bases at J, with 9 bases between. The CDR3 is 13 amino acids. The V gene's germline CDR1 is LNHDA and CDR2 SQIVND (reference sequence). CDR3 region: CASSFRDYNEQFF. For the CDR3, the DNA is TGTGCCAGTAGCTTCAGGGACTACAATGAGCAGTTCTTC.

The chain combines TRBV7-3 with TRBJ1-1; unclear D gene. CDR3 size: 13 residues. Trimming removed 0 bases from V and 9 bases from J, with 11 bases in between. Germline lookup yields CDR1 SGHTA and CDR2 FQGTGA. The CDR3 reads CASSLTGDNQAFF. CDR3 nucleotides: TGTGCCAGCAGCTTAACTGGCGACAACCAAGCTTTCTTT.

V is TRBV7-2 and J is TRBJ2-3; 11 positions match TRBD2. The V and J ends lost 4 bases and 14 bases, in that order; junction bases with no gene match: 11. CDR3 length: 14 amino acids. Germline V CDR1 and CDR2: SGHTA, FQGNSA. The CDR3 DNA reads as TGTGCCAGCAGCTCACTGATACTAGCGGGGGCCACGTATTTT. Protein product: CASSSLILAGATYF.